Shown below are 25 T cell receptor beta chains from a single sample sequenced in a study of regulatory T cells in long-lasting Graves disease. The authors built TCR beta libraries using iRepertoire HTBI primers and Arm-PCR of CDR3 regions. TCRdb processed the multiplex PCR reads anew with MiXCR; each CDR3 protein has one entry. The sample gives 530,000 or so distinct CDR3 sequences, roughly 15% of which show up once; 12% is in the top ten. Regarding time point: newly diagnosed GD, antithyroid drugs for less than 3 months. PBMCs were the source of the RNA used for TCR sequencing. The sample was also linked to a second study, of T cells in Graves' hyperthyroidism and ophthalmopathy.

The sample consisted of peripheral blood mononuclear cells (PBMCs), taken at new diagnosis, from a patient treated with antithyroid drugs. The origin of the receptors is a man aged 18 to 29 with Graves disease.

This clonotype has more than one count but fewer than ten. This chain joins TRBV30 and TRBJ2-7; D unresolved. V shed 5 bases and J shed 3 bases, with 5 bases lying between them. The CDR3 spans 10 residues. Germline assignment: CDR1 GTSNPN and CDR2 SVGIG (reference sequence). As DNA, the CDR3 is TGTGCCTGGGAAGGCTACGAGCAGTACTTC. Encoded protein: CAWEGYEQYF.

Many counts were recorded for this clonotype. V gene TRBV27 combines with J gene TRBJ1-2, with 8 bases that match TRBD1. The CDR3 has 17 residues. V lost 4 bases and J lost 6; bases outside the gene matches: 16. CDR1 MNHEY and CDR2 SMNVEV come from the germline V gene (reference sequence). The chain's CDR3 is CASSSSFTKDRGHGYTF. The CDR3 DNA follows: TGTGCCAGCAGTTCCTCATTCACCAAAGACAGGGGACATGGCTACACCTTC.

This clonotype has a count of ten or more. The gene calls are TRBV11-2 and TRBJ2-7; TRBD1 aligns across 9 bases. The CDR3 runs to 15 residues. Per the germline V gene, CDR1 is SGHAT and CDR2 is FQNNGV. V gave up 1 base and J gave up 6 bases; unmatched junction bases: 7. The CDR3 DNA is TGTGCCAGCAGCTTAGGGACCGGGACAGGGAGCGAGCAGTACTTC. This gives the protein CASSLGTGTGSEQYF.

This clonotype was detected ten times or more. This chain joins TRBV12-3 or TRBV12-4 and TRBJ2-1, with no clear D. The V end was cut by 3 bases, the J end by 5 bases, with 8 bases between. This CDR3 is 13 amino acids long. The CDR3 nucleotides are TGTGCCAGCAGTTTTCGGTACGACAATGAGCAGTTCTTC. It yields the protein CASSFRYDNEQFF.

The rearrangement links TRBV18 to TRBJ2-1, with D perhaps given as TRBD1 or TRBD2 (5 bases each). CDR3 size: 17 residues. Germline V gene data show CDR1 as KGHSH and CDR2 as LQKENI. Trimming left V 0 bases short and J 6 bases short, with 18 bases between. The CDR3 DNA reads TGTGCCAGCTCACCACCGGGACCTAGATCCTACATCAATGAGCAGTTCTTC. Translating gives CASSPPGPRSYINEQFF.

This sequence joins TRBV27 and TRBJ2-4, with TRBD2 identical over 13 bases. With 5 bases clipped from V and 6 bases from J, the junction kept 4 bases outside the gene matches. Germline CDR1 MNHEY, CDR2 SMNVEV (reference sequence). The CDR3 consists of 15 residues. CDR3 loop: CASSGLAGDINIQYF. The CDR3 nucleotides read TGTGCCAGCAGTGGACTAGCGGGAGATATAAACATTCAGTACTTC.

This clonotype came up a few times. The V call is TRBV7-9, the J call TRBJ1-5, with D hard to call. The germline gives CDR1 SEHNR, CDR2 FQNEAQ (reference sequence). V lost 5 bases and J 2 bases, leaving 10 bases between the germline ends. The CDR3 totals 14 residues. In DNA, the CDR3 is TGTGCCAGCAGCCTAGGGAAGGGCAATCAGCCCCAGCATTTT. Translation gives CASSLGKGNQPQHF.

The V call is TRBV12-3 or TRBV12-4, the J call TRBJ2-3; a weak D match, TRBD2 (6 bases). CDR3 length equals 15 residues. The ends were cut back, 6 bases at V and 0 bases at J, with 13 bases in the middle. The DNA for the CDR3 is TGTGCCAGCAGGCATAGCGGTCCGAGCACAGATACGCAGTATTTT. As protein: CASRHSGPSTDTQYF.

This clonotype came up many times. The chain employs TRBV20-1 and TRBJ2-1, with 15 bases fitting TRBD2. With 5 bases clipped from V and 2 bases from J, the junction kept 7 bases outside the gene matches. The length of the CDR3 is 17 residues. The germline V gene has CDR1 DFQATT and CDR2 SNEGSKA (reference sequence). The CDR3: CSALGLAGGPTYNEQFF. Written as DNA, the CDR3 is TGCAGTGCTTTGGGACTAGCGGGAGGCCCTACCTACAATGAGCAGTTCTTC.

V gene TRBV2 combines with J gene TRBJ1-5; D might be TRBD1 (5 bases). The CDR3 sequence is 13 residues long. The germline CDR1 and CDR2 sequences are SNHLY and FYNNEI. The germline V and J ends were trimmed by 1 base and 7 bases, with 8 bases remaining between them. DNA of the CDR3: TGTGCCAGCAGTGAAGAGGGGAGACAGCCCCAGCATTTT. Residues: CASSEEGRQPQHF.

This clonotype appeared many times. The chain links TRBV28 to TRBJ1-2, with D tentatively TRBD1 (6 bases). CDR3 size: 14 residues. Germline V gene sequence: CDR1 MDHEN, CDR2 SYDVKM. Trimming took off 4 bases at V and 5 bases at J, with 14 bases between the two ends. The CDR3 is CASSSGQTLYGYTF. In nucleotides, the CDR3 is TGTGCCAGCAGTTCCGGACAGACCCTATATGGCTACACCTTC.

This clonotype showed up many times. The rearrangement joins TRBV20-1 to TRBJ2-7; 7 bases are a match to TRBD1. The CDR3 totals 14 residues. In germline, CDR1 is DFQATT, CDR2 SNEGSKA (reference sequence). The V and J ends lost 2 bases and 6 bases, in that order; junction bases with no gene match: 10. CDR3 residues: CSARRQGPLSEQYF. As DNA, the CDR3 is TGCAGTGCTAGAAGACAGGGTCCCCTCAGCGAGCAGTACTTC.

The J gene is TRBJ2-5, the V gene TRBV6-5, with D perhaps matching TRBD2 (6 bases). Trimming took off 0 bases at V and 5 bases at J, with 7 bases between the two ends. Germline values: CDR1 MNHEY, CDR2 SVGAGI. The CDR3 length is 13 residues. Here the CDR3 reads CASSYSRGETQYF. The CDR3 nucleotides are TGTGCCAGCAGTTACTCGCGGGGCGAGACCCAGTACTTC.

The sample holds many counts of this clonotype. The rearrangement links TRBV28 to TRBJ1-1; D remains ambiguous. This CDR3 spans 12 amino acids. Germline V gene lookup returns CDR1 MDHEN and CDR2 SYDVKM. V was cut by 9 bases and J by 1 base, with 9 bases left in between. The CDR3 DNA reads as TGTGCCAGTAAAAACAGGAACACTGAAGCTTTCTTT. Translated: CASKNRNTEAFF. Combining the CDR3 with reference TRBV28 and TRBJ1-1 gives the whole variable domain DVKVTQSSRYLVKRTGEKVFLECVQDMDHENMFWYRQDPGLGLRLIYFSYDVKMKEKGDIPEGYSVSREKKERFSLILESASTNQTSMYLCASKNRNTEAFFGQGTRLTVV.

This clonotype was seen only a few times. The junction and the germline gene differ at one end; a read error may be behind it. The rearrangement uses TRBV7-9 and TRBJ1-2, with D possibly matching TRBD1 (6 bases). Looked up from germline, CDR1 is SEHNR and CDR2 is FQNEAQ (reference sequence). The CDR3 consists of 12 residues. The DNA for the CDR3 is TGTGCCAGCAGCGGGGGGGGGCTGGAGTACCCCTTC. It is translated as CASSGGGLEYPF.

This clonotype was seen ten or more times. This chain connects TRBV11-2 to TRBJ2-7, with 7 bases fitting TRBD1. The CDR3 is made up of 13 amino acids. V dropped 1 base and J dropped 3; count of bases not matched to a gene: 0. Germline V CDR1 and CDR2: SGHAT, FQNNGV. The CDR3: CASSLGDSYEQYF. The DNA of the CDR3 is TGTGCCAGCAGCTTAGGGGACAGCTACGAGCAGTACTTC. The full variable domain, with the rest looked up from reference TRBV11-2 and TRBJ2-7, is EAGVAQSPRYKIIEKRQSVAFWCNPISGHATLYWYQQILGQGPKLLIQFQNNGVVDDSQLPKDRFSAERLKGVDSTLKIQPAKLEDSAVYLCASSLGDSYEQYFGPGTRLTVT.

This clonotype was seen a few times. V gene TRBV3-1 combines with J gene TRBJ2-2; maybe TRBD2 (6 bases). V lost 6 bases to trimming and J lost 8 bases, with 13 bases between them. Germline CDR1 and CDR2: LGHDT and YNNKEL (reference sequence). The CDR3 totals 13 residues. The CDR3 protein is CASRVGGAGELFF. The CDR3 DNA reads TGTGCCAGCAGGGTTGGCGGGGCGGGGGAGCTGTTTTTT.

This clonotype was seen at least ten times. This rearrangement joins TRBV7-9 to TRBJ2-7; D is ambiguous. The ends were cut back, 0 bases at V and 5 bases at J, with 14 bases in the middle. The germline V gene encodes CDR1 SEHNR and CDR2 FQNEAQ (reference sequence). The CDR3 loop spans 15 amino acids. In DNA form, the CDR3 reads TGTGCCAGCAGCTTAGCACGGCAGAAAGTCGACGAGCAGTACTTC. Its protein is CASSLARQKVDEQYF.

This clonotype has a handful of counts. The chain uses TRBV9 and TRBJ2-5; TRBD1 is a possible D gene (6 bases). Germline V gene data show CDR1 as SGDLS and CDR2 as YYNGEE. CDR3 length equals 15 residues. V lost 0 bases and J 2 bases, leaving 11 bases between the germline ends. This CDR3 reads CASSVAGTRQETQYF. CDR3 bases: TGTGCCAGCAGCGTAGCAGGGACAAGACAAGAGACCCAGTACTTC. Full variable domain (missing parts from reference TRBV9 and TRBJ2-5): DSGVTQTPKHLITATGQRVTLRCSPRSGDLSVYWYQQSLDQGLQFLIQYYNGEERAKGNILERFSAQQFPDLHSELNLSSLELGDSALYFCASSVAGTRQETQYFGPGTRLLVL.

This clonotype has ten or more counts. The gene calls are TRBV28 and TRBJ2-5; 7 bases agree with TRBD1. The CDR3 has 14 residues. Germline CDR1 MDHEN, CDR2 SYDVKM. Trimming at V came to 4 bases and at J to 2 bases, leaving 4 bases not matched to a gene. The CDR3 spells CASSWTGRQETQYF. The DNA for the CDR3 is TGTGCCAGCAGTTGGACAGGAAGGCAAGAGACCCAGTACTTC.

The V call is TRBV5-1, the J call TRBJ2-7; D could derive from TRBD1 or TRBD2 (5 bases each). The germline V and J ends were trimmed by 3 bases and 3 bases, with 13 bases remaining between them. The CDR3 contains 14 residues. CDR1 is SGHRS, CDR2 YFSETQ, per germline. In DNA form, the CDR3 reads TGCGCCAGCAGCTCCCCCCGGGGCGGCTACGAGCAGTACTTC. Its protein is CASSSPRGGYEQYF.

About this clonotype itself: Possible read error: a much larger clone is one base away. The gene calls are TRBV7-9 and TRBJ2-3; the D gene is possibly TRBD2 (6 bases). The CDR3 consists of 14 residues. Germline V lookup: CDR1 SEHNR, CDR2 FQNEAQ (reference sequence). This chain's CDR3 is CASSRDSLWNEQSF. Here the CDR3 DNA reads TGTGCCAGCAGCCGGGACTCGCTTTGGAATGAGCAGTCCTTC.

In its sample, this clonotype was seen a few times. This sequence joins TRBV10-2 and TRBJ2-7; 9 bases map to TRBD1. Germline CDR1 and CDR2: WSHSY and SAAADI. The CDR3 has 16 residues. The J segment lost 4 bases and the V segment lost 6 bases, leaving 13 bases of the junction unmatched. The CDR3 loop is CASRLSDRGAPYEQYF. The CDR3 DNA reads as TGCGCCAGCAGATTATCCGACAGGGGGGCGCCATACGAGCAGTACTTC.

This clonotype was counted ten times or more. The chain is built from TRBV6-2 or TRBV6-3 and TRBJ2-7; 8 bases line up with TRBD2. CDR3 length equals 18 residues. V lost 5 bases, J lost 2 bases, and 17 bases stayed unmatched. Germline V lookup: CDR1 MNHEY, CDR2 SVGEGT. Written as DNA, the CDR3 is TGTGCCAGCAGTGGAGGACTCTCGGGGGGGACAACGACCTACGAGCAGTACTTC. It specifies CASSGGLSGGTTTYEQYF.

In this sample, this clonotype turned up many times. CDR3 residues: CASNKDRSAGKLFF. The CDR3, as DNA: TGTGCCAGCAACAAAGACAGGAGCGCGGGAAAACTGTTTTTT. The gene calls are TRBV12-3 or TRBV12-4 and TRBJ1-4; D perhaps matches TRBD1 (6 bases). V shed 7 bases and J shed 10 bases, with 19 bases lying between them. This CDR3 region has 14 residues.